This TCR beta chain originates from a study of blood T cell repertoires in COVID-19. The V gene's germline CDR1 is MGHRA and CDR2 YSYEKL. V lost 0 bases to trimming and J lost 3 bases; unmatched junction nucleotides: 5. The CDR3 is 15 residues long. Methods used by the authors: Nucleated cell counts were estimated from reference gene primer amplification. Produced via immunoSEQ multiplex PCR; TCRdb's table is partial and in-frame only. Clone size and the V and J calls come from that table; the DNA yielded D and trimming. The sample lists over 60,000 clones, around 77% occurring once. V and J are TRBV4-1 and TRBJ2-7, with 7 bases aligning to TRBD1. The receptor's source is a human donor in a cohort sampled during active COVID-19. Sequencing was performed on peripheral blood. CDR3 in DNA: TGCGCCAGCAGCCAAGACGGGGACAGTCGCTACGAGCAGTACTTC. Protein sequence: CASSQDGDSRYEQYF.